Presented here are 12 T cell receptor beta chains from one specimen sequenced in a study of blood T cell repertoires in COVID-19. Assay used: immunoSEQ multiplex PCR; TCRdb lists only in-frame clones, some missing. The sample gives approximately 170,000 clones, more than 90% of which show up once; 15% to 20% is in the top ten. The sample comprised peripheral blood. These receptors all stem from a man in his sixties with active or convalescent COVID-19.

CDR3 sequence: CASSSTEVYNSPLHF. The CDR3 coding sequence is TGTGCCAGCAGTTCGACAGAAGTCTATAATTCACCCCTCCACTTT. The V call is TRBV2, the J call TRBJ1-6, with D possibly TRBD1 on 5 matching bases. Germline-derived CDR1 and CDR2 are SNHLY and FYNNEI. CDR3 length: 15 amino acids. The ends were cut back, 5 bases at V and 3 bases at J, with 11 bases in the middle.

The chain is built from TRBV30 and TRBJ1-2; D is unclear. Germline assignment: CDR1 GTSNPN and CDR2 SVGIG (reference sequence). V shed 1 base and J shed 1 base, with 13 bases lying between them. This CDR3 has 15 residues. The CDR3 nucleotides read TGTGCCTGGAGTGGTTTTTGGGCATTTAACTATGGCTACACCTTC. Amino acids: CAWSGFWAFNYGYTF.

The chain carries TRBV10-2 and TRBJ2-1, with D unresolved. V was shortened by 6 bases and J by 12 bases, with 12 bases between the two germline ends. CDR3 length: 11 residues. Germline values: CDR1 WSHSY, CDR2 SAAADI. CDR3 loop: CASSPSLWQFF. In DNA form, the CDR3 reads TGCGCCAGCAGCCCCTCCCTATGGCAGTTCTTC.

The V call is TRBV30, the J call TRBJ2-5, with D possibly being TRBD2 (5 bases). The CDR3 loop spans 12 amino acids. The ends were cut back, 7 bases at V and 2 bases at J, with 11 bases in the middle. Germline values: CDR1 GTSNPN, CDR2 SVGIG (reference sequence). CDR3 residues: CAYSLGQETQYF. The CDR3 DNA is TGTGCCTACTCACTAGGACAAGAGACCCAGTACTTC.

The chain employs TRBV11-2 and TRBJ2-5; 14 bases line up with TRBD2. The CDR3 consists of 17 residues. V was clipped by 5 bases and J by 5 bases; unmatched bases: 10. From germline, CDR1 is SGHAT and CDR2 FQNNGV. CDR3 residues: CASSTPTGTSGSETQYF. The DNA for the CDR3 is TGTGCCAGCAGCACCCCGACCGGGACTAGCGGGAGCGAGACCCAGTACTTC.

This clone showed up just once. CDR3 sequence reads: CASSPGTARYYGYTF. As DNA, the CDR3 is TGTGCCAGCTCACCAGGGACAGCGCGCTACTATGGCTACACCTTC. The rearrangement uses TRBV18 and TRBJ1-2; TRBD1 aligns across 7 bases. CDR1 and CDR2 from the germline V gene are KGHSH and LQKENI. This CDR3 has 15 residues. Trimming at V came to 2 bases and at J to 3 bases, leaving 6 bases not matched to a gene.

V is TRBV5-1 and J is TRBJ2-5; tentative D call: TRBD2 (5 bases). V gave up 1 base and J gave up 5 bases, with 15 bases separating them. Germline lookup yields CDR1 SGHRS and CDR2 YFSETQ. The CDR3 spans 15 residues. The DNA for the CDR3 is TGCGCCAGCAGCTTGACCGCACGGGCGGGCGAGACCCAGTACTTC. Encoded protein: CASSLTARAGETQYF. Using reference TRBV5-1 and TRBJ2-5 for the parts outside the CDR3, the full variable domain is KAGVTQTPRYLIKTRGQQVTLSCSPISGHRSVSWYQQTPGQGLQFLFEYFSETQRNKGNFPGRFSGRQFSNSRSEMNVSTLELGDSALYLCASSLTARAGETQYFGPGTRLLVL.

This CDR3 reads CASSMAGGSGANVLTF. The CDR3 DNA sequence: TGTGCCAGTAGTATGGCAGGGGGCTCTGGGGCCAACGTCCTGACTTTC. The V gene is TRBV19, the J gene TRBJ2-6; 7 positions agree with TRBD1. This CDR3 region has 16 residues. V shed 3 bases and J 0 bases; nucleotides not matched to a gene: 2. Germline V gene data show CDR1 as LNHDA and CDR2 as SQIVND (reference sequence).

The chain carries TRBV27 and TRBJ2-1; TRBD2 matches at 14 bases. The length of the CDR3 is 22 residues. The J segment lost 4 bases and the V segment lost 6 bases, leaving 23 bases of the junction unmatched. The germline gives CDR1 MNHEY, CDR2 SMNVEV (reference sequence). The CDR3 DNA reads TGTGCCAGCAGAAAGTGGGGAAGAACAGGGACTAGCGGGGGAGAACTTTACAATGAGCAGTTCTTC. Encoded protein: CASRKWGRTGTSGGELYNEQFF.

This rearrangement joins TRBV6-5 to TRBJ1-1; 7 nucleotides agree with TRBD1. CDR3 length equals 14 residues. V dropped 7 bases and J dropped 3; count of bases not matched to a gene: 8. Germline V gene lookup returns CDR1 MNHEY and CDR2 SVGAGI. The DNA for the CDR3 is TGTGCCAGCACCATGACAGGGTCGGACACTGAAGCTTTCTTT. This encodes CASTMTGSDTEAFF.

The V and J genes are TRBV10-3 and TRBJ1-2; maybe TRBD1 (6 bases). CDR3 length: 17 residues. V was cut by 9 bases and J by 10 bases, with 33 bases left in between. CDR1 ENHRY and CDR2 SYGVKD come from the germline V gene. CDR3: CAIQRIRRTVGSDAYTF. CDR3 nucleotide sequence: TGTGCCATACAACGGATCCGGAGGACAGTGGGCTCGGATGCCTACACCTTC.

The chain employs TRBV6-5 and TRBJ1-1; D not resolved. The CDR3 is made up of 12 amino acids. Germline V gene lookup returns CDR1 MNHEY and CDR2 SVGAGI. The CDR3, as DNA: TGTGCTGAGAGAGGGATGAACACTGAAGCTTTCTTT. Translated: CAERGMNTEAFF.